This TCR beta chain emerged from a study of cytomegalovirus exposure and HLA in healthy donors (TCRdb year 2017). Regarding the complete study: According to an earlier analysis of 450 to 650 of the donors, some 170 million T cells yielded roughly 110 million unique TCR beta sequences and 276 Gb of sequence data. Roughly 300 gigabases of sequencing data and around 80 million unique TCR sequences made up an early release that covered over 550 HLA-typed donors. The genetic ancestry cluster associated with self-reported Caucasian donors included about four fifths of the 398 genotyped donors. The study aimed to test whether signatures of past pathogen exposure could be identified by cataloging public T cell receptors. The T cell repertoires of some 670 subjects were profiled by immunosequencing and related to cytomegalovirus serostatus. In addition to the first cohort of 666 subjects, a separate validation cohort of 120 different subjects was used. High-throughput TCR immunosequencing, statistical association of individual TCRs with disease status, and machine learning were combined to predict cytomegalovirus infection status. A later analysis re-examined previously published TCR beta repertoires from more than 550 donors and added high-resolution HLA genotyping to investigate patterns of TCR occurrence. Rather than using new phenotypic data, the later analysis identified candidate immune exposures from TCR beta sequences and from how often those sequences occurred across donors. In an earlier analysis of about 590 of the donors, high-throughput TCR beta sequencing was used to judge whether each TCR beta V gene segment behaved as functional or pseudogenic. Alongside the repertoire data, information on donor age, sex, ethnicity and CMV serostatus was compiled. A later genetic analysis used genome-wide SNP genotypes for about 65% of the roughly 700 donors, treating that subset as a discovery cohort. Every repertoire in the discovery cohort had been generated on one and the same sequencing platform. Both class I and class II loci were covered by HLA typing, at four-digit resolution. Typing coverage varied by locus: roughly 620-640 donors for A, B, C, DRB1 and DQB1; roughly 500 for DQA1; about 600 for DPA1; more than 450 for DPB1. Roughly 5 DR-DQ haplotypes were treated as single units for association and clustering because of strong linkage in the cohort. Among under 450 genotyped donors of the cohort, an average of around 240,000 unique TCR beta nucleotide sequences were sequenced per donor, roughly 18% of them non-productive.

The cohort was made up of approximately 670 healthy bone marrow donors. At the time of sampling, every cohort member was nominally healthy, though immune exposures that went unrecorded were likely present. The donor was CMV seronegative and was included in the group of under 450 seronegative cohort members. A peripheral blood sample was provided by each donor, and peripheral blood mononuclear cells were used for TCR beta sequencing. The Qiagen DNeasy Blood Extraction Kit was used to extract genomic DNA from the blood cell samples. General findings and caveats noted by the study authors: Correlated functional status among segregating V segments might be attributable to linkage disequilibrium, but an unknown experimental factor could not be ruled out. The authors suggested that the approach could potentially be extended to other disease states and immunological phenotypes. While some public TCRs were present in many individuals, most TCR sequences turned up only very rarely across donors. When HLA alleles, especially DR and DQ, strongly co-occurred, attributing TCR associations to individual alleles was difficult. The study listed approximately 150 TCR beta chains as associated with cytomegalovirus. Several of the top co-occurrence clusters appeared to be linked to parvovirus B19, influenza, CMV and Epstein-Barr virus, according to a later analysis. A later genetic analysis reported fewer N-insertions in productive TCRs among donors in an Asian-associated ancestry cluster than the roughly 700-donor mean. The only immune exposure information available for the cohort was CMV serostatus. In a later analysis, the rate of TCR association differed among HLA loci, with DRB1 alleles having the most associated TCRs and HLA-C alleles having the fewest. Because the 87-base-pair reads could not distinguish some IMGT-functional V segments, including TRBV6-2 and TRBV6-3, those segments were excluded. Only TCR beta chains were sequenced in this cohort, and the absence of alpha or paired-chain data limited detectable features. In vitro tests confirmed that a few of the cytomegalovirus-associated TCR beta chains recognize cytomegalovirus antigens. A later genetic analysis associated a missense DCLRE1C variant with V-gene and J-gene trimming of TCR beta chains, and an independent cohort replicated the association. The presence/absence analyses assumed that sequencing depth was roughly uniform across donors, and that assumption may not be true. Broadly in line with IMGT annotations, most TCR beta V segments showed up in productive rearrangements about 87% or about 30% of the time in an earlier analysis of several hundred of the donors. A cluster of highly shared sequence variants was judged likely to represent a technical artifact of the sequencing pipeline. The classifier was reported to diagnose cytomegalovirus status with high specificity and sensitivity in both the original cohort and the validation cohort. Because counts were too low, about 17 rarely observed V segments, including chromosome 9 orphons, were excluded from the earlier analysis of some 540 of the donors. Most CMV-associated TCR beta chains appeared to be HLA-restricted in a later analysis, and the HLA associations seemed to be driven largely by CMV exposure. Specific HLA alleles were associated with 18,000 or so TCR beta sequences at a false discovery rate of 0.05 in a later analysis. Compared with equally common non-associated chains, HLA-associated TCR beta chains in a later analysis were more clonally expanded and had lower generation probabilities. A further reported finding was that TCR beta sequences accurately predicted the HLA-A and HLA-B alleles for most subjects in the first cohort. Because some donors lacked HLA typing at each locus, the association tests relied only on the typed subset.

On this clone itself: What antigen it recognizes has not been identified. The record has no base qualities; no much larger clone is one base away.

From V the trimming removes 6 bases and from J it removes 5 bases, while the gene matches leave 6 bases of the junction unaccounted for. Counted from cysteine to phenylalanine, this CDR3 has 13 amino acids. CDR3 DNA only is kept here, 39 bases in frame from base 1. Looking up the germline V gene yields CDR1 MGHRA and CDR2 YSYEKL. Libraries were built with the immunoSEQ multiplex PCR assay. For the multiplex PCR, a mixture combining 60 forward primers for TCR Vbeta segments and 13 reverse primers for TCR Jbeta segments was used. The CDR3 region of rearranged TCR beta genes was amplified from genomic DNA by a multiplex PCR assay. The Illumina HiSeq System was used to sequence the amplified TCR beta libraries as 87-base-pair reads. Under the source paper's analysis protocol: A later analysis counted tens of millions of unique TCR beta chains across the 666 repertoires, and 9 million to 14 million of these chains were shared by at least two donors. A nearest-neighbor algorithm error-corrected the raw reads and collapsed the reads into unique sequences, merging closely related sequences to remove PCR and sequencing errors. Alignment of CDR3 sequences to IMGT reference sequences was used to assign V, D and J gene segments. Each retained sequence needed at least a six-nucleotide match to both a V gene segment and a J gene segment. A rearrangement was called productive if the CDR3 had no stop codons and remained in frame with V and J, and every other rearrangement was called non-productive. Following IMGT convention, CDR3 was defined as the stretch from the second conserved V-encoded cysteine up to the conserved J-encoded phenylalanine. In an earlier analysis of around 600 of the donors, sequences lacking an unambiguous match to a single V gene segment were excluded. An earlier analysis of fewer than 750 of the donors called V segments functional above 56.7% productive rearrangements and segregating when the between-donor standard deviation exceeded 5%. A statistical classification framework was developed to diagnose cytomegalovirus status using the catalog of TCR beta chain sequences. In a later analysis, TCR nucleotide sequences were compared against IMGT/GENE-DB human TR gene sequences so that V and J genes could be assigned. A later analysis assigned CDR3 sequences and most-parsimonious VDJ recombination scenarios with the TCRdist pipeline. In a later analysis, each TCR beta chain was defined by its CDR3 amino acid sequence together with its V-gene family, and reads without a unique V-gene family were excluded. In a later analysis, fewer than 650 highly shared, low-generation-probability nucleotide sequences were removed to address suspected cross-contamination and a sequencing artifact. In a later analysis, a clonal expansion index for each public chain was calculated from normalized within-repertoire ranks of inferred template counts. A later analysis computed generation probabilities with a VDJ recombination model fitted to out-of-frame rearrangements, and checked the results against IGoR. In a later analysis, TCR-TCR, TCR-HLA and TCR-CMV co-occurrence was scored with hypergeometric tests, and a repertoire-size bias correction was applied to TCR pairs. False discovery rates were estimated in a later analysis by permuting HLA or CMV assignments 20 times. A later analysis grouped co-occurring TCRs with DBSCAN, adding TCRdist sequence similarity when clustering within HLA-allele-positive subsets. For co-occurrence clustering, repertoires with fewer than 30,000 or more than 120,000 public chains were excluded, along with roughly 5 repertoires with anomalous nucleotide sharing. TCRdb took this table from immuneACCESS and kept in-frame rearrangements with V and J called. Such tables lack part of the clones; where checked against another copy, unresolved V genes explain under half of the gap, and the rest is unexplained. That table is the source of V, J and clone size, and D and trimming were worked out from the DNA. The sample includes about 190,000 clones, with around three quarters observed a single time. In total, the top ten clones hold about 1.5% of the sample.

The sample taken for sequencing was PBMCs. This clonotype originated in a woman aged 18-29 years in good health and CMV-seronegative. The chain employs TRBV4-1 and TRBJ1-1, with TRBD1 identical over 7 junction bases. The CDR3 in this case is CASSRDRATEAFF. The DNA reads TGCGCCAGCAGTAGAGACAGGGCGACTGAAGCTTTCTTT.